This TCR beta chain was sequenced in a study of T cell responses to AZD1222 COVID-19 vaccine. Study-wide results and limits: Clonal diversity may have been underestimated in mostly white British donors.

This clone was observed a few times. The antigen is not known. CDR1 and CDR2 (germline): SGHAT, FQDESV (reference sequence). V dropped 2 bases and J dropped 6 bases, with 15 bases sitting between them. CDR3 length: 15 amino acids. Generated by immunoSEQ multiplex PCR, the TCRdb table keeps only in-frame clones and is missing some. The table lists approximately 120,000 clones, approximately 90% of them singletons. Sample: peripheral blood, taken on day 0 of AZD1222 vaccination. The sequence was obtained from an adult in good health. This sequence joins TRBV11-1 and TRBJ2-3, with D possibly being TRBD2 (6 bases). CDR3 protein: CASSLLAGPTDTQYF. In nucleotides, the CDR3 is TGTGCCAGCAGCTTATTGGCGGGACCAACCGATACGCAGTATTTT.